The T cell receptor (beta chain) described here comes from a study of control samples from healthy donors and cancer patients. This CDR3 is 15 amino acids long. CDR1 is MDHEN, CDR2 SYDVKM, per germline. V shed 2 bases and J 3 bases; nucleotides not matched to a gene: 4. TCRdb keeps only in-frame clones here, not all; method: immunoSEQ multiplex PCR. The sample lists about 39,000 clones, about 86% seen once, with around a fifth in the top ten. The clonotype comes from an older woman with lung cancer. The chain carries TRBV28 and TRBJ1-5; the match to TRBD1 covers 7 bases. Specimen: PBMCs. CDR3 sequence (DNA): TGTGCCAGCAGTTTACTCACAGGGGACAATCAGCCCCAGCATTTT. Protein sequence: CASSLLTGDNQPQHF.